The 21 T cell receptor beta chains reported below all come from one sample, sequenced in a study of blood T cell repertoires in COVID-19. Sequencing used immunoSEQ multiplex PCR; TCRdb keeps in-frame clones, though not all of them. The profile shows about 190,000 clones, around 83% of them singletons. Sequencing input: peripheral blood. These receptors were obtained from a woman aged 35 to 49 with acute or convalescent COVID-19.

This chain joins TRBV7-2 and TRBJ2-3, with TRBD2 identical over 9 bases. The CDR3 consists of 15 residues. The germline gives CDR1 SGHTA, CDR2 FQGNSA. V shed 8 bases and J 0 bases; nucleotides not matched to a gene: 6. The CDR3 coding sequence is TGTGCCAGCCCCCCTAGCGGGGCTAGCACAGATACGCAGTATTTT. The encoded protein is CASPPSGASTDTQYF.

The CDR3: CASSSGQGRANEKLFF. The CDR3 bases are TGTGCCAGCAGCTCCGGCCAGGGTCGGGCTAATGAAAAACTGTTTTTT. The chain uses TRBV7-9 and TRBJ1-4; possible D gene TRBD1, 5 bases. The CDR3 totals 16 residues. The germline gives CDR1 SEHNR, CDR2 FQNEAQ (reference sequence). The germline V and J ends were trimmed by 4 bases and 3 bases, with 15 bases remaining between them.

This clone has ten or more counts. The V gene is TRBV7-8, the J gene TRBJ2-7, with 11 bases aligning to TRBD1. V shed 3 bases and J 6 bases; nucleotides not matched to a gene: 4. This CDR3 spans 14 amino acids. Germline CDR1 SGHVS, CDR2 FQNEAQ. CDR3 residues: CASSLDRGPGEQYF. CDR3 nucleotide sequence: TGTGCCAGCAGCTTGGACAGGGGGCCAGGCGAGCAGTACTTC. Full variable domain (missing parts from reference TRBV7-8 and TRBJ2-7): GAGVSQSPRYKVAKRGQDVALRCDPISGHVSLFWYQQALGQGPEFLTYFQNEAQLDKSGLPSDRFFAERPEGSVSTLKIQRTQQEDSAVYLCASSLDRGPGEQYFGPGTRLTVT.

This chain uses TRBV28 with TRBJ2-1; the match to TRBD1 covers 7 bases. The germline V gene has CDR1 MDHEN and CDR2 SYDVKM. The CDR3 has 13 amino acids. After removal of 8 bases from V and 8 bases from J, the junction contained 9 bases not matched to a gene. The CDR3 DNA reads TGTGCCAGCCGAAGACAGGGCGGAGATGAGCAGTTCTTC. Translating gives CASRRQGGDEQFF.

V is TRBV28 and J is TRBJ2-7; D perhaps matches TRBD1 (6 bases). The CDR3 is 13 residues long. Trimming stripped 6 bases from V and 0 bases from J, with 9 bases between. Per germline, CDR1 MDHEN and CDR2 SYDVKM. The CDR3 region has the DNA TGTGCCAGCAGAAAGACAGGCTCCTACGAGCAGTACTTC. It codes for CASRKTGSYEQYF. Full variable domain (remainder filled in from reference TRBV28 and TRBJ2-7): DVKVTQSSRYLVKRTGEKVFLECVQDMDHENMFWYRQDPGLGLRLIYFSYDVKMKEKGDIPEGYSVSREKKERFSLILESASTNQTSMYLCASRKTGSYEQYFGPGTRLTVT.

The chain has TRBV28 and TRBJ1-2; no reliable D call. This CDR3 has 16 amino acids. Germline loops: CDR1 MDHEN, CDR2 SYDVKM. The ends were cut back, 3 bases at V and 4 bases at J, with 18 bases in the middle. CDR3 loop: CASSFVSLSGIYGYTF. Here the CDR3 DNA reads TGTGCCAGCAGTTTTGTGTCTCTGTCGGGGATCTATGGCTACACCTTC.

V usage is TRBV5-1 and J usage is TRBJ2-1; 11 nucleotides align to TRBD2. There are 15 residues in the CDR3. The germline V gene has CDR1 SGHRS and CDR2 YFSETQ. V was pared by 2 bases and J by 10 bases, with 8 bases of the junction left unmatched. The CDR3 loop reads CASSFTSGGRWEQFF. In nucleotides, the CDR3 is TGCGCCAGCAGCTTCACTAGCGGGGGCCGTTGGGAGCAGTTCTTC.

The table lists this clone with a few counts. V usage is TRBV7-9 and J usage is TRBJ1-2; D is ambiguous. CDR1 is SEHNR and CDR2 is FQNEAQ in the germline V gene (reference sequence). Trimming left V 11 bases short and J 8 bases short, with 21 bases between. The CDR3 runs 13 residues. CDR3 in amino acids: CAAKSGREEGYTF. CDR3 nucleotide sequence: TGTGCCGCCAAATCGGGGAGGGAAGAGGGCTACACCTTC.

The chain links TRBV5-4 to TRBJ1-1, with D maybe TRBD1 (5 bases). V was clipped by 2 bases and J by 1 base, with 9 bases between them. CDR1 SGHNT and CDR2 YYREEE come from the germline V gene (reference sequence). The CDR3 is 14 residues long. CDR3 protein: CASSFRGENTEAFF. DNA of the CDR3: TGTGCCAGCAGCTTTCGGGGGGAGAACACTGAAGCTTTCTTT.

DNA of the CDR3: TGTGCCATCAGTGAGTACGGGAGCGGGGAGCTGTTTTTT. It yields the protein CAISEYGSGELFF. This chain connects TRBV10-3 to TRBJ2-2; D perhaps matches TRBD2 (6 bases). Per the germline V gene, CDR1 is ENHRY and CDR2 is SYGVKD. Trimming took 1 base from V and 7 from J, leaving 7 bases between them. The length of the CDR3 is 13 residues.

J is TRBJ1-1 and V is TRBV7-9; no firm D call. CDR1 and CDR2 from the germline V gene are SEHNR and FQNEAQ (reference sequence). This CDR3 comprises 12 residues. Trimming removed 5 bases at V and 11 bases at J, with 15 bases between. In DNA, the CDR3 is TGTGCCAGCAGCCCGCGGGAAGTGGGGGCTTTCTTT. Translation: CASSPREVGAFF.

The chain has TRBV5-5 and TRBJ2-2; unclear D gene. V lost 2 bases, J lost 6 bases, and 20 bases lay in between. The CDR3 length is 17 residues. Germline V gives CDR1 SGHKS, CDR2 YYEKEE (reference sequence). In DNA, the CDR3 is TGTGCCAGCAGCTTAAACCCACTCTACCTCAACCCCGGGGAGCTGTTTTTT. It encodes CASSLNPLYLNPGELFF.

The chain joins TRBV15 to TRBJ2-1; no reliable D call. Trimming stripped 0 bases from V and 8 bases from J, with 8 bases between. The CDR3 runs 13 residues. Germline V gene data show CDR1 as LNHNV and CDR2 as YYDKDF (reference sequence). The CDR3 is CATSRDPAYEQFF. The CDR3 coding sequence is TGTGCCACCAGCAGAGATCCAGCGTATGAGCAGTTCTTC.

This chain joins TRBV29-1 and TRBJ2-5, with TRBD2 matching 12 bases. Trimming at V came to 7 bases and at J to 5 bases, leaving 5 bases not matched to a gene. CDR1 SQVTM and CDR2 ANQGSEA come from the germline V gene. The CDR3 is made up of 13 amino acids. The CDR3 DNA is TGCAGCGGATCCGGGACTAGCGGGGAGACCCAGTACTTC. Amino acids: CSGSGTSGETQYF.

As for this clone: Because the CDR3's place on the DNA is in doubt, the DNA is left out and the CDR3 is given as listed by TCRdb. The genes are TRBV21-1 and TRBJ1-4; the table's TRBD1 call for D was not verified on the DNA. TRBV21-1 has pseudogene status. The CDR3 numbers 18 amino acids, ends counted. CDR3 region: CASTNWGQGIATNEKLFF.

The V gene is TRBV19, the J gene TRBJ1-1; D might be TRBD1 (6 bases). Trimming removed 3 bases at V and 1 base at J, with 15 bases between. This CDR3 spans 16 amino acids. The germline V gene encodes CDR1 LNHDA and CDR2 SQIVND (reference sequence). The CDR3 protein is CASSMVTGRTNTEAFF. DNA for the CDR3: TGTGCCAGTAGTATGGTCACAGGGCGGACGAACACTGAAGCTTTCTTT.

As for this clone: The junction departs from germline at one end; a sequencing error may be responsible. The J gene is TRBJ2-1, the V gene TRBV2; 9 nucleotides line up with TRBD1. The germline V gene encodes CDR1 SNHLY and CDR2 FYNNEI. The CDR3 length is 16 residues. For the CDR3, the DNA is TGTACCAGCAGCGACCTTAAGGGACAGGGTCGAAATGAGCAGTTCTTC. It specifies CTSSDLKGQGRNEQFF.

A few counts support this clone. CDR3 coding DNA: TGTGCCAGCAGCCCAGCACTTTTCTCCTACGAGCAGTACTTC. Translation gives CASSPALFSYEQYF. The chain recombines TRBV7-8 with TRBJ2-7; the D is unclear. The germline CDR1 and CDR2 sequences are SGHVS and FQNEAQ. Trimming removed 5 bases at V and 0 bases at J, with 11 bases between. The CDR3 extends over 14 amino acids.

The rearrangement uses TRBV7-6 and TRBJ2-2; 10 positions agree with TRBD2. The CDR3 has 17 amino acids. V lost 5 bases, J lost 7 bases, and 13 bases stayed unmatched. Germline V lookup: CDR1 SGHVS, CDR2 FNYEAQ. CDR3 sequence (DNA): TGTGCCAGCAGCCACGACAGGGCTAGCGGGAGACTCGGGGAGCTGTTTTTT. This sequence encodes CASSHDRASGRLGELFF.

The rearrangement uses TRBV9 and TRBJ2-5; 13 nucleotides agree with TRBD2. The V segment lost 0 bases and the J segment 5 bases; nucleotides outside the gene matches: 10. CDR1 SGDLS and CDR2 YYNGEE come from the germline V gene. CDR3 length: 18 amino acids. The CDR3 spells CASSVGLAGGGRVETQYF. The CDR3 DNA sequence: TGTGCCAGCAGCGTAGGACTAGCGGGGGGAGGTCGTGTGGAGACCCAGTACTTC.

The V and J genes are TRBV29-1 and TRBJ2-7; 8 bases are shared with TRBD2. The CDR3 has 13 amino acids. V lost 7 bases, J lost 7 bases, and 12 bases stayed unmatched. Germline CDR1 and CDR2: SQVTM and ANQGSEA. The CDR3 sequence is CSALAGPSWEQYF. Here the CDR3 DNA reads TGCAGCGCCCTAGCGGGCCCATCGTGGGAGCAGTACTTC.